This TCR beta chain was observed in a study of cytomegalovirus exposure and HLA in healthy donors. As for the study in general: In a later analysis, the approximately 120 validation repertoires were reported to have used the same platform as the 666 first-cohort repertoires.

The ends lost 1 base at V and 3 bases at J; junction bases unmatched: 1. This CDR3 is built from 15 residues. Germline CDR1 and CDR2: MNHNS and SASEGT. Regarding this clone: Its specificity is unknown.

Regarding the study as a whole: There were approximately 150 TCR beta chains listed as cytomegalovirus-associated.

Here immunoSEQ multiplex PCR was the method, and the copy in TCRdb shows in-frame clones only, minus some. The sample consists of some 320,000 clones, 87% of them appearing once. These donors were members of the roughly 110-subject validation cohort, a group separate from the approximately 670-subject first cohort. The sample consisted of PBMCs. This clonotype was obtained from a woman aged 30 to 39 in good health and CMV-seropositive. This sequence joins TRBV6-1 and TRBJ2-1, with 9 positions matching TRBD2. For the CDR3, the DNA is TGTGCCAGCAGTGAAGGGACTAGCGTCTACAATGAGCAGTTCTTC. Residues: CASSEGTSVYNEQFF.